Listed below are T cell receptor beta chains from one sample, sequenced in a study of blood T cell repertoires in COVID-19. Sequencing used immunoSEQ multiplex PCR; TCRdb keeps in-frame clones, though not all of them. This sample yields some 69,000 clones, of which roughly 80% are seen a single time; 15% to 20% belongs to the top ten. The sample comprised peripheral blood. The receptor source for this set is a man aged 55 to 70 with acute or convalescent COVID-19. CDR3s include the opening cysteine and the closing phenylalanine or tryptophan. The D gene is left open where the match is weak. The listing skips clone size in some rows; elsewhere it reads once, few, many or a size class.

abundance,v_gene,j_gene,d_gene,CDR3aa,CDR3nt
many,TRBV4-3,TRBJ1-2,TRBD1,CASSQEDREDYGYTF,TGCGCCAGCAGCCAAGAGGACAGGGAAGACTATGGCTACACCTTC
NA,TRBV12-3/TRBV12-4,TRBJ1-2,TRBD1,CASRLQGTYGYTF,TGTGCCAGCAGACTACAGGGGACCTATGGCTACACCTTC
NA,TRBV6-6,TRBJ1-6,NA,CASLIAGRGSPLHF,TGTGCCAGCCTCATCGCAGGCCGGGGTTCACCCCTCCACTTT
NA,TRBV5-6,TRBJ2-7,TRBD1,CASSWRDRGLYEQYF,TGTGCCAGCAGCTGGAGGGACAGGGGGCTCTACGAGCAGTACTTC
NA,TRBV7-2,TRBJ1-2,TRBD1,CASTPWVIGTDYGYTF,TGTGCCAGCACCCCTTGGGTAATTGGGACAGACTATGGCTACACCTTC
NA,TRBV7-9,TRBJ2-7,NA,CASSLTGYEQYF,TGTGCCAGCAGCCTAACGGGTTACGAGCAGTACTTC
NA,TRBV11-3,TRBJ2-1,NA,CASSLAGEYREQFF,TGTGCCAGCAGCTTAGCGGGGGAGTACAGAGAGCAGTTCTTC
NA,TRBV7-9,TRBJ2-5,TRBD1,CASSPSGQGEKTQYF,TGTGCCAGCAGCCCCTCTGGACAGGGGGAAAAGACCCAGTACTTC
NA,TRBV12-5,TRBJ2-1,TRBD2,CASGLSSGGTYNEQFF,TGTGCTAGTGGTTTGAGTAGCGGGGGGACCTACAATGAGCAGTTCTTC
NA,TRBV18,TRBJ1-2,NA,CASSPPSFLYGYTF,TGTGCCAGCTCACCACCGTCGTTTCTCTATGGCTACACCTTC
few,TRBV19,TRBJ1-5,NA,CASNFPGNQPQHF,TGTGCCAGTAATTTTCCGGGGAATCAGCCCCAGCATTTT
NA,TRBV4-1,TRBJ2-1,NA,CASSPRADSYNEQFF,TGCGCCAGCAGCCCCCGCGCCGACTCCTACAATGAGCAGTTCTTC
NA,TRBV15,TRBJ1-2,TRBD1,CATSRADRGYTF,TGTGCCACCAGCAGAGCGGACAGGGGCTACACCTTC
NA,TRBV5-1,TRBJ2-2,NA,CASSFEGTTGELFF,TGCGCCAGCAGCTTTGAGGGTACCACCGGGGAGCTGTTTTTT
NA,TRBV6-5,TRBJ1-6,NA,CASSYVSKNNSPLHF,TGTGCCAGCAGTTATGTGAGTAAGAATAATTCACCCCTCCACTTT
NA,TRBV18,TRBJ2-7,NA,CASSPPTLSYEQYF,TGTGCCAGCTCACCACCGACACTCTCCTACGAGCAGTACTTC
NA,TRBV5-1,TRBJ1-2,NA,CASSLIPGNYGYTF,TGCGCCAGCAGTTTGATACCGGGAAACTATGGCTACACCTTC
NA,TRBV9,TRBJ1-1,NA,CASSWGRAENTEAFF,TGTGCCAGCAGCTGGGGCAGGGCGGAGAACACTGAAGCTTTCTTT
once,TRBV28,TRBJ1-1,TRBD1,CASSNGGQGLSTEAFF,TGTGCCAGCAGTAACGGGGGACAGGGCTTGAGCACTGAAGCTTTCTTT
NA,TRBV18,TRBJ2-4,NA,CASSPVGGLAKNIQYF,TGTGCCAGCTCACCTGTGGGGGGATTGGCCAAAAACATTCAGTACTTC
NA,TRBV5-1,TRBJ1-1,NA,CASSLTKGDTEAFF,TGCGCCAGCAGCTTGACCAAGGGAGACACTGAAGCTTTCTTT
NA,TRBV7-8,TRBJ1-5,NA,CASSLVRTSSNQPQHF,TGTGCCAGCAGCTTAGTGAGGACATCTAGCAATCAGCCCCAGCATTTT